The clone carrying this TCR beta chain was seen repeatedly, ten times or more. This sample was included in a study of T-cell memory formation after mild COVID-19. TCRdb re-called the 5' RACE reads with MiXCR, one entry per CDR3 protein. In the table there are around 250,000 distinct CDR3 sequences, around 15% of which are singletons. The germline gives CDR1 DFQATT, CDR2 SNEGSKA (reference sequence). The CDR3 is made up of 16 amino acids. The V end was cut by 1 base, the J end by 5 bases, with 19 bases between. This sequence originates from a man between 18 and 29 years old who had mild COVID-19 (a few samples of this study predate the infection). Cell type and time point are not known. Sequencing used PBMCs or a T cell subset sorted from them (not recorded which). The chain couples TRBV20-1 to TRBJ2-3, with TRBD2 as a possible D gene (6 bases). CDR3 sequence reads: CSARGVGGEGLDTQYF. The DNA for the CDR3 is TGCAGTGCTAGAGGGGTCGGGGGAGAAGGTTTAGATACGCAGTATTTT.